The clone carrying this T cell receptor (beta chain) was detected once. The data belong to a study of long-term antiretroviral therapy in people with HIV. At the survey level, the v3.0 immunoSEQ assay was run. Assay used: immunoSEQ multiplex PCR; TCRdb lists only in-frame clones, some missing. The table lists about 44,000 clones, 90% to 95% of them singletons. The material was unsorted PBMCs, obtained 3.7 years after starting antiretroviral therapy. The origin of this receptor is a woman aged 45 to 65 with HIV.

This CDR3 reads CASSATRNTEAFF. CDR3 DNA: TGTGCCAGCAGCGCCACTCGGAACACTGAAGCTTTCTTT. The V gene is TRBV6-1, the J gene TRBJ1-1; D remains ambiguous. Germline CDR1 MNHNS, CDR2 SASEGT. This CDR3 is 13 amino acids long. Trimming cost V 6 bases and J 1 base, with 9 bases left between them.